Below are 21 T cell receptor beta chains sequenced from a single sample in a study of neurological immune-mediated disorders. A single record per CDR3 protein comes from TCRdb applying MiXCR to the 5' RACE reads. The repertoire holds about 43,000 distinct CDR3 sequences, roughly 12% seen once, with roughly 1.3% in the top ten. Input material: PBMCs. These TCRs come from a female donor in good health.

The chain has TRBV19 and TRBJ1-5; D gene uncertain. The CDR3 totals 15 residues. The V and J ends lost 4 bases and 1 base respectively, with 11 bases between them. The V gene's germline CDR1 is LNHDA and CDR2 SQIVND (reference sequence). CDR3 coding DNA: TGTGCCAGTAGTAGGAAGACGCTGAGCAATCAGCCCCAGCATTTT. It yields the protein CASSRKTLSNQPQHF.

This clonotype came up many times. V gene TRBV5-1 combines with J gene TRBJ1-1, with D uncertain. Trimming shortened V by 6 bases and J by 7 bases, and 10 bases separated the two germline ends. Germline V lookup: CDR1 SGHRS, CDR2 YFSETQ. The CDR3 consists of 11 residues. DNA of the CDR3: TGCGCCAGCACCGACGCTATTGAAGCTTTCTTT. Protein: CASTDAIEAFF.

The CDR3 is CASSQDVPAGENYEQYV. Here the CDR3 DNA reads TGTGCCAGCAGCCAAGATGTACCAGCGGGGGAAAATTACGAGCAGTACGTC. The chain is built from TRBV4-2 and TRBJ2-7; 8 nucleotides align to TRBD2. CDR1 LGHNA and CDR2 YNFKEQ come from the germline V gene. V trimming: 0 bases; J trimming: 4 bases; junction bases outside the gene matches: 11. The length of the CDR3 is 17 residues.

This clonotype came up many times. The chain employs TRBV5-1 and TRBJ1-1, with 7 bases fitting TRBD1. V gave up 4 bases and J gave up 8 bases; unmatched junction bases: 14. Germline V gene sequence: CDR1 SGHRS, CDR2 YFSETQ. This CDR3 is built from 15 residues. DNA of the CDR3: TGCGCCAGCAGCAGATACAGCGGCGAGGGGGCGGAAGCTTTCTTT. Its protein is CASSRYSGEGAEAFF.

The genes are TRBV5-5 and TRBJ2-1; TRBD2 aligns across 13 bases. Germline assignment: CDR1 SGHKS and CDR2 YYEKEE (reference sequence). V shed 4 bases and J 10 bases; nucleotides not matched to a gene: 11. CDR3 length equals 16 residues. CDR3 bases: TGTGCCAGCAGCCAATGGACTAGCGGGAGTTCGATCGAGCAGTTCTTC. Amino acid sequence: CASSQWTSGSSIEQFF.

This clonotype appeared many times. The J gene is TRBJ2-5, the V gene TRBV7-9; D remains unclear. Per the germline V gene, CDR1 is SEHNR and CDR2 is FQNEAQ (reference sequence). Trimming shortened V by 3 bases and J by 5 bases, and 16 bases separated the two germline ends. This CDR3 has 15 amino acids. The CDR3 loop reads CASSFWSGGVETQYF. The CDR3 DNA follows: TGTGCCAGCAGCTTCTGGTCAGGCGGCGTGGAGACCCAGTACTTC.

This clonotype was seen repeatedly, ten times or more. V and J are TRBV10-3 and TRBJ1-6, with 9 positions matching TRBD1. This CDR3 region has 16 residues. CDR1 is ENHRY, CDR2 SYGVKD, per germline. J gave up 9 bases and V 11 bases, and 17 bases lay outside the gene matches. The CDR3 protein is CAVRRDRELFGSPLHF. CDR3 bases: TGTGCCGTACGCCGGGACAGGGAGCTTTTTGGTTCACCCCTCCACTTT.

This clonotype was detected only a few times. The genes are TRBV6-5 and TRBJ2-3, with a tentative D call TRBD1 (5 bases). Trimming shortened V by 6 bases and J by 7 bases, and 26 bases separated the two germline ends. CDR3 length: 17 amino acids. Germline CDR1 reads MNHEY; CDR2 reads SVGAGI. The CDR3 DNA sequence: TGTGCCAGCAGCTTACTCAGGATAGGGGTCTTAGCTAATACGCAGTATTTT. Translated: CASSLLRIGVLANTQYF.

Many counts were recorded for this clonotype. The rearrangement links TRBV6-5 to TRBJ1-4, with 7 bases identical to TRBD1. After removal of 6 bases from V and 3 bases from J, the junction contained 7 bases not matched to a gene. CDR1 is MNHEY, CDR2 SVGAGI, per germline. CDR3 length: 15 amino acids. CDR3 in amino acids: CASSPRTGSNEKLFF. CDR3 coding DNA: TGTGCCAGCAGCCCCCGGACAGGATCTAATGAAAAACTGTTTTTT.

The chain couples TRBV4-1 to TRBJ2-3; D is uncertain. The CDR3 sequence is 13 residues long. The germline V gene has CDR1 MGHRA and CDR2 YSYEKL. Trimming shortened V by 0 bases and J by 8 bases, and 9 bases separated the two germline ends. The CDR3 region is CASSQDDVTTQYF. The CDR3 region has the DNA TGCGCCAGCAGCCAAGATGATGTAACTACGCAGTATTTT.

This clonotype was counted at least ten times. The V gene is TRBV6-2 or TRBV6-3, the J gene TRBJ2-7; no clear D. The V gene's germline CDR1 is MNHEY and CDR2 SVGEGT. CDR3 length equals 13 residues. Trimming left V 2 bases short and J 2 bases short, with 7 bases between. In nucleotides, the CDR3 is TGTGCCAGCAGTTACGAAAGAACCTACGAGCAGTACTTC. Protein sequence: CASSYERTYEQYF.

At least ten counts were recorded for this clonotype. The rearrangement uses TRBV7-6 and TRBJ2-2; no clear D. The germline gives CDR1 SGHVS, CDR2 FNYEAQ. CDR3 length: 12 residues. V lost 5 bases, J lost 6 bases, and 7 bases lay in between. DNA for the CDR3: TGTGCCAGCAGCCCCCCGGCCGGGGAGCTGTTTTTT. This codes for CASSPPAGELFF.

J is TRBJ2-7 and V is TRBV4-2; TRBD2 might be the D (7 bases). The CDR3 loop spans 13 amino acids. The V end lost 4 bases, the J end lost 9 bases, and 16 bases lay between the germline ends. CDR1 and CDR2 from the germline V gene are LGHNA and YNFKEQ. The CDR3 DNA reads TGTGCCAGCAGCCCGGTGGGGGGGCACGGGCAGTACTTC. Translation: CASSPVGGHGQYF.

Ten or more counts support this clonotype. This chain connects TRBV19 to TRBJ2-5; TRBD1 is a possible D gene (5 bases). V dropped 1 base and J dropped 3 bases, with 6 bases sitting between them. Per germline, CDR1 LNHDA and CDR2 SQIVND (reference sequence). The CDR3 sequence is 13 residues long. CDR3 nucleotides: TGTGCCAGTAGTATAGGGGGCAAAGAGACCCAGTACTTC. The encoded protein is CASSIGGKETQYF.

This clonotype was seen repeatedly, ten times or more. The V and J genes are TRBV11-2 and TRBJ2-1; 7 positions match TRBD2. V lost 2 bases and J lost 7; bases outside the gene matches: 8. The CDR3 runs to 15 residues. Germline V CDR1 and CDR2: SGHAT, FQNNGV. The CDR3 reads CASSLTLRGDNEQFF. The CDR3 DNA sequence: TGTGCCAGCAGCTTAACATTACGGGGGGATAATGAGCAGTTCTTC.

This clonotype has at least ten counts. J is TRBJ2-1 and V is TRBV5-6; D may be TRBD2 (6 bases). In germline, CDR1 is SGHDT, CDR2 YYEEEE. This CDR3 is 11 amino acids long. Trimming left V 3 bases short and J 8 bases short, with 6 bases between. Written as DNA, the CDR3 is TGTGCCAGCAGCTGGGGGGATGAGCAGTTCTTC. Amino acid sequence: CASSWGDEQFF. The whole variable domain, filled in from reference TRBV5-6 and TRBJ2-1, reads DAGVTQSPTHLIKTRGQQVTLRCSPKSGHDTVSWYQQALGQGPQFIFQYYEEEERQRGNFPDRFSGHQFPNYSSELNVNALLLGDSALYLCASSWGDEQFFGPGTRLTVL.

This clonotype was observed at least ten times. The chain carries TRBV7-2 and TRBJ2-1; 9 bases fit TRBD2. The V and J ends lost 2 bases and 9 bases, in that order; junction bases with no gene match: 11. Germline V lookup: CDR1 SGHTA, CDR2 FQGNSA. The CDR3 consists of 16 residues. The CDR3 region has the DNA TGTGCCAGCAGCTTACAGGCGGGAGGGGCTGAGATTGAGCAGTTCTTC. Encoded protein: CASSLQAGGAEIEQFF.

The chain uses TRBV30 and TRBJ1-4; D gene uncertain. The CDR3 covers 15 residues. V lost 3 bases and J lost 7, with 18 bases in between. The germline gives CDR1 GTSNPN, CDR2 SVGIG (reference sequence). CDR3 protein: CAWRSPGREGEKLFF. CDR3 coding DNA: TGTGCCTGGAGGTCACCCGGGAGGGAAGGTGAAAAACTGTTTTTT.

This clonotype was picked up many times. The chain employs TRBV20-1 and TRBJ2-7; 7 bases match TRBD1. The CDR3 has 14 amino acids. Losses at the gene ends were 2 bases for V and 2 bases for J; bases not matched to a gene: 6. Germline-derived CDR1 and CDR2 are DFQATT and SNEGSKA (reference sequence). CDR3 in DNA: TGCAGTGCTAGAATAGGGGGCAAGGCCTACGAGCAGTACTTC. It specifies CSARIGGKAYEQYF.

The chain combines TRBV3-1 with TRBJ2-6; 7 bases map to TRBD1. V lost 3 bases and J lost 0; bases outside the gene matches: 5. The germline gives CDR1 LGHDT, CDR2 YNNKEL (reference sequence). The length of the CDR3 is 17 residues. The CDR3 DNA sequence: TGTGCCAGCAGCCAGGGGGACAGCAGCTCTGGGGCCAACGTCCTGACTTTC. It translates to CASSQGDSSSGANVLTF.

The genes are TRBV7-2 and TRBJ2-1; D is possibly TRBD2 (5 bases). In germline, CDR1 is SGHTA, CDR2 FQGNSA. V lost 5 bases and J lost 7, with 15 bases in between. This CDR3 spans 14 amino acids. The DNA of the CDR3 is TGTGCCAGCAGCAGGCCGACTACCCGGAATGAGCAGTTCTTC. It translates to CASSRPTTRNEQFF.